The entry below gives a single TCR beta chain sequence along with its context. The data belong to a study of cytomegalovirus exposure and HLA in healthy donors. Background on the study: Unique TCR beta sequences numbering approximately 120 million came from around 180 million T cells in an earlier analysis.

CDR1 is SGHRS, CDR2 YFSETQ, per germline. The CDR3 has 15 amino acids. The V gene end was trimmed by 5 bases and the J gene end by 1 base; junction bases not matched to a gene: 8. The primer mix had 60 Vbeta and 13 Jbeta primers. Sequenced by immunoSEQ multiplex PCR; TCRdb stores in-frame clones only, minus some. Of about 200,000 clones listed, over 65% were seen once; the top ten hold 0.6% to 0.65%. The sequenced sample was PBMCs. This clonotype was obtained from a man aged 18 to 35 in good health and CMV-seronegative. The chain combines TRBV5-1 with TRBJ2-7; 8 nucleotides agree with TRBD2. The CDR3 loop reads CASRQGAGVSYEQYF. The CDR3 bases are TGCGCCAGCAGGCAAGGAGCGGGGGTTTCCTACGAGCAGTACTTC.